The 8 T cell receptor beta chains reported below all come from one sample, sequenced in a study of STAT5B mutations in CD4+ large granular lymphocyte leukemia. TCRdb's copy holds only in-frame clones and misses some; the assay was immunoSEQ multiplex PCR. The sample lists tens of thousands of clones, approximately 85% seen once, with less than 1.5% in the top ten. Sequenced material: CD4+ T cells from blood buffy coats. The origin of the receptors is a human donor in good health.

This sequence joins TRBV19 and TRBJ1-2; 7 positions match TRBD1. The CDR3 is 14 residues long. Trimming took 5 bases from V and 4 from J; bases not matched to a gene: 7. Germline V gene lookup returns CDR1 LNHDA and CDR2 SQIVND (reference sequence). CDR3 protein: CASSLEGASYGYTF. The DNA of the CDR3 is TGTGCCAGTAGTTTGGAGGGGGCCTCCTATGGCTACACCTTC.

This clone was found a few times. The V and J genes are TRBV18 and TRBJ1-5; 10 bases are shared with TRBD1. The V gene's germline CDR1 is KGHSH and CDR2 LQKENI. The CDR3 is 16 residues long. Trimming removed 2 bases from V and 1 base from J; junction bases left unmatched: 2. Here the CDR3 reads CASSPGTGASNQPQHF. The CDR3 bases are TGTGCCAGCTCACCAGGGACAGGGGCGAGCAATCAGCCCCAGCATTTT.

The chain recombines TRBV7-5 with TRBJ1-1; the D call of TRBD1 is as the table states it, not checked on the DNA. TRBV7-5 is deemed a pseudogene. This CDR3 spans 13 amino acids. In DNA, the CDR3 is TGTGCCAGAAGCTCCCAGGGGAACACTGAAGCTTTCTTT. Translation gives CARSSQGNTEAFF.

The rearrangement joins TRBV6-6 to TRBJ2-1; 7 bases line up with TRBD1. V lost 6 bases, J lost 3 bases, and 5 bases stayed unmatched. The CDR3 runs to 14 residues. Looked up from germline, CDR1 is MNHNY and CDR2 is SVGAGI (reference sequence). CDR3 coding DNA: TGTGCCAGCAGCCAAGGACAGGTCTACAATGAGCAGTTCTTC. Protein: CASSQGQVYNEQFF.

The chain carries TRBV15 and TRBJ2-7; no clear D gene. Looked up from germline, CDR1 is LNHNV and CDR2 is YYDKDF (reference sequence). The CDR3 contains 15 residues. V lost 0 bases to trimming and J lost 0 bases, with 9 bases between them. The CDR3 sequence: CATSRDPSSSYEQYF. In DNA, the CDR3 is TGTGCCACCAGCAGAGATCCGTCTAGCTCCTACGAGCAGTACTTC.

This clone is a singleton in its sample. The chain has TRBV2 and TRBJ1-5; D remains unclear. The CDR3 runs to 15 residues. V lost 4 bases and J lost 4, with 14 bases in between. Germline V gives CDR1 SNHLY, CDR2 FYNNEI. The CDR3 region is CASSGHSTGNQPQHF. The CDR3 DNA reads TGTGCCAGCAGTGGCCATTCGACGGGGAATCAGCCCCAGCATTTT.

The chain employs TRBV19 and TRBJ2-7, with D tentatively TRBD1 (5 bases). The CDR3 runs to 13 residues. Germline V gene data show CDR1 as LNHDA and CDR2 as SQIVND (reference sequence). V lost 4 bases, J lost 7 bases, and 14 bases lay in between. The DNA for the CDR3 is TGTGCCAGTAGTAGTACAGGTTCTCGTGAGCAGTACTTC. It is translated as CASSSTGSREQYF.

This clone was seen more than once but under ten times. This chain links TRBV4-1 with TRBJ2-7; 8 nucleotides match TRBD1. V was pared by 4 bases and J by 1 base, with 6 bases of the junction left unmatched. Germline-derived CDR1 and CDR2 are MGHRA and YSYEKL. CDR3 length equals 15 residues. In DNA, the CDR3 is TGCGCCAGCAGCCTGACCGGGACAGGATCCTACGAGCAGTACTTC. This sequence encodes CASSLTGTGSYEQYF.